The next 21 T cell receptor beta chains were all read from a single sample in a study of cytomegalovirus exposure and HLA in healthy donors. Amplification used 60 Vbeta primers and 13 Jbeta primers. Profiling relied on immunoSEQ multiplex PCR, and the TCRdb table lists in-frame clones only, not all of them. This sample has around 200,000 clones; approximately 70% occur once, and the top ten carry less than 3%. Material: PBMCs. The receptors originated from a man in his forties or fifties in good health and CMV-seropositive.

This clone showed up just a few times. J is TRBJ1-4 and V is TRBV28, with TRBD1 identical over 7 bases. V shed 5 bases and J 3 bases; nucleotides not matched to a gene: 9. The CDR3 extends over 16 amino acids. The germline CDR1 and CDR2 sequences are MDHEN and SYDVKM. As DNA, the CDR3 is TGTGCCAGCAGTCTCGGGACAGCTCAGGCTAATGAAAAACTGTTTTTT. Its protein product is CASSLGTAQANEKLFF. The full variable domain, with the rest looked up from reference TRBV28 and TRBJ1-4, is DVKVTQSSRYLVKRTGEKVFLECVQDMDHENMFWYRQDPGLGLRLIYFSYDVKMKEKGDIPEGYSVSREKKERFSLILESASTNQTSMYLCASSLGTAQANEKLFFGSGTQLSVL.

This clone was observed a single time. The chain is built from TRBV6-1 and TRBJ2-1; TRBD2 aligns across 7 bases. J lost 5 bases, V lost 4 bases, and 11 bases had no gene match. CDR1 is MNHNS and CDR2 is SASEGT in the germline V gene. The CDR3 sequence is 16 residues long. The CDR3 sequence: CASSALRGVTNNEQFF. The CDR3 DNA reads TGTGCCAGCAGTGCCCTACGGGGGGTTACTAACAATGAGCAGTTCTTC.

CDR3: CASSLVYTDTQYF. CDR3 nucleotides: TGTGCCAGCAGCTTAGTCTACACAGATACGCAGTATTTT. The V and J genes are TRBV7-2 and TRBJ2-3; D not resolved. Looked up from germline, CDR1 is SGHTA and CDR2 is FQGNSA. V was cut by 1 base and J by 2 bases, with 4 bases left in between. This CDR3 spans 13 amino acids.

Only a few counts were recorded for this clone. CDR3 amino acids: CASSVEDRGGSPLHF. CDR3 nucleotide sequence: TGTGCCAGCAGCGTAGAGGACAGGGGCGGATCACCCCTCCACTTT. This chain connects TRBV9 to TRBJ1-6; 9 bases agree with TRBD1. The ends lost 0 bases at V and 10 bases at J; junction bases unmatched: 5. The germline V gene encodes CDR1 SGDLS and CDR2 YYNGEE. The CDR3 contains 15 residues.

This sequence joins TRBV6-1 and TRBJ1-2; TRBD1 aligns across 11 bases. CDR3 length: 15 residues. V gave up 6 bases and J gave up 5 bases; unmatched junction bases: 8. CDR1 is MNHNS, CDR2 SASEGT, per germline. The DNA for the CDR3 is TGTGCCAGCAGCGCGGGGACAGGGGGTATTTATGGCTACACCTTC. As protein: CASSAGTGGIYGYTF.

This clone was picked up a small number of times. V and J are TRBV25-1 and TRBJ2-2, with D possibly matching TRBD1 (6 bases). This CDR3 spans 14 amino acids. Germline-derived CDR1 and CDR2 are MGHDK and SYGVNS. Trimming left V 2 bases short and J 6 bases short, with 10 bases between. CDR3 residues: CASSETGWAGELFF. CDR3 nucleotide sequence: TGTGCCAGCAGTGAAACAGGGTGGGCCGGGGAGCTGTTTTTT.

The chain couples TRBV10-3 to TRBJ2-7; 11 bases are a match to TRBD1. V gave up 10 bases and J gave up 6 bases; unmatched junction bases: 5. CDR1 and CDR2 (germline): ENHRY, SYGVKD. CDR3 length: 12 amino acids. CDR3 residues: CATGQGAGEQYF. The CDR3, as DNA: TGTGCCACCGGACAGGGGGCGGGCGAGCAGTACTTC.

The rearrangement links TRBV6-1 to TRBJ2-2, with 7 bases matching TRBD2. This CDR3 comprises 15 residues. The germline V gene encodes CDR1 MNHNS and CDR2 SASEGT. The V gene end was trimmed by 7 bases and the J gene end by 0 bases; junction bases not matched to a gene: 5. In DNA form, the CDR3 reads TGTGCCAGCATTCTTCTAGCGGCGAACACCGGGGAGCTGTTTTTT. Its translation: CASILLAANTGELFF.

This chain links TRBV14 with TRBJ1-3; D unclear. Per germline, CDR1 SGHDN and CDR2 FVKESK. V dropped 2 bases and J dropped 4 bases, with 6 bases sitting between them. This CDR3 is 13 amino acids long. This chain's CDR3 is CASSQMAGNTIYF. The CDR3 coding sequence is TGTGCCAGCAGCCAAATGGCCGGAAACACCATATATTTT.

The CDR3 sequence: CASSRTGGNTEAFF. Here the CDR3 DNA reads TGTGCCAGCAGCAGGACAGGGGGGAACACTGAAGCTTTCTTT. The genes are TRBV7-2 and TRBJ1-1, with 10 bases identical to TRBD1. J was trimmed by 1 base and V by 5 bases; bases with no gene match: 1. The CDR3 runs 14 residues. Germline values: CDR1 SGHTA, CDR2 FQGNSA.

CDR3 DNA sequence: TGTGCCAGCTCAGAACTAGGGGACACTAGCAATCAGCCCCAGCATTTT. Protein: CASSELGDTSNQPQHF. V is TRBV18 and J is TRBJ1-5, with D perhaps matching TRBD1 (6 bases). Looked up from germline, CDR1 is KGHSH and CDR2 is LQKENI. The CDR3 runs to 16 residues. Trimming removed 5 bases at V and 0 bases at J, with 14 bases between.

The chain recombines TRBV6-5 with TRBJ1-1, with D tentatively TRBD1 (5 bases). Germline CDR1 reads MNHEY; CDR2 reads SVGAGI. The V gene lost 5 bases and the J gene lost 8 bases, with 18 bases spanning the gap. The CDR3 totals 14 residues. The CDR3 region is CASSEALGGSEAFF. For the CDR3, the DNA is TGTGCCAGCAGTGAGGCCCTCGGGGGTTCGGAAGCTTTCTTT.

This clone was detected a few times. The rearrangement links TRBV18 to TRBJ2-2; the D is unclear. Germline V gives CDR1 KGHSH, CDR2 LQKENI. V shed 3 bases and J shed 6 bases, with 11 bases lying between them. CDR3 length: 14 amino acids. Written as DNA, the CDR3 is TGTGCCAGCTCACCGTACGGGTGGGCCGGGGAGCTGTTTTTT. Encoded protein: CASSPYGWAGELFF.

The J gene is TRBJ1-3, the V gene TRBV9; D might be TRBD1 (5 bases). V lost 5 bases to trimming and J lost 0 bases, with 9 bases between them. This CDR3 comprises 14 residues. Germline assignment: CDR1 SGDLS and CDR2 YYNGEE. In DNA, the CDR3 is TGTGCCAGCAGTCCAGGGCACTCTGGAAACACCATATATTTT. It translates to CASSPGHSGNTIYF.

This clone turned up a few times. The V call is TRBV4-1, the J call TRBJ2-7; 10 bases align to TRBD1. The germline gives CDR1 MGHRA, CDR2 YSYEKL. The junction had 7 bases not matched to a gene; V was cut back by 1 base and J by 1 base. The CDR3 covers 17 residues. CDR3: CASSQVARDRGSYEQYF. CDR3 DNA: TGCGCCAGCAGCCAAGTTGCCCGGGACAGGGGTTCCTACGAGCAGTACTTC.

CDR3 sequence (DNA): TGTGCCAGTAACCGGGAGGACTTTACCGGGGAGCTGTTTTTT. Translated: CASNREDFTGELFF. The chain carries TRBV2 and TRBJ2-2; 7 bases match TRBD2. The CDR3 covers 14 residues. Germline CDR1 is SNHLY and CDR2 is FYNNEI. J lost 5 bases, V lost 9 bases, and 9 bases had no gene match. Combining the CDR3 with reference TRBV2 and TRBJ2-2 gives the whole variable domain EPEVTQTPSHQVTQMGQEVILRCVPISNHLYFYWYRQILGQKVEFLVSFYNNEISEKSEIFDDQFSVERPDGSNFTLKIRSTKLEDSAMYFCASNREDFTGELFFGEGSRLTVL.

The CDR3 bases are TGTGCCAGCAGCCTAGGTGGGGAGGGCTACACCTTC. Its translation: CASSLGGEGYTF. The chain has TRBV11-2 and TRBJ1-2, with D uncertain. This CDR3 contains 12 residues. Germline V gene sequence: CDR1 SGHAT, CDR2 FQNNGV. V was pared by 5 bases and J by 8 bases, with 12 bases between.

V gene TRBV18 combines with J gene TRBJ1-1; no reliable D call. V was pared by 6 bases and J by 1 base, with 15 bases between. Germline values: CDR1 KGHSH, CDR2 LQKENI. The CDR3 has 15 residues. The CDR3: CASSGREGRNTEAFF. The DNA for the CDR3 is TGTGCCAGCTCCGGGAGGGAAGGACGGAACACTGAAGCTTTCTTT.

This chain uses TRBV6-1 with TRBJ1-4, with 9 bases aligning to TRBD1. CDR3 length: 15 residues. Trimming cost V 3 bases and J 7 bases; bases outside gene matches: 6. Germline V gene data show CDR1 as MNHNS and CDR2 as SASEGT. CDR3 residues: CASSDGGQGPEKLFF. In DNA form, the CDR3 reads TGTGCCAGCAGTGACGGGGGACAGGGACCTGAAAAACTGTTTTTT.

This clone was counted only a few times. CDR3 sequence: CASSAPARGGETQYF. The CDR3 DNA follows: TGTGCCAGCAGTGCGCCGGCACGGGGTGGGGAGACCCAGTACTTC. V is TRBV2 and J is TRBJ2-5; a weak D match, TRBD2 (5 bases). V gave up 4 bases and J gave up 5 bases, with 17 bases separating them. Germline assignment: CDR1 SNHLY and CDR2 FYNNEI. The CDR3 is made up of 15 amino acids.

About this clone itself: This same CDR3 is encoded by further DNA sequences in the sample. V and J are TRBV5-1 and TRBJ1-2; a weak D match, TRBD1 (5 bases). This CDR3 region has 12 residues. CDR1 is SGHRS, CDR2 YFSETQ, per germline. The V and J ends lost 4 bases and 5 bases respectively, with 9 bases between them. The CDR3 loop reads CASSPDSYGYTF. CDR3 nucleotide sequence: TGCGCCAGCAGCCCCGACAGTTATGGCTACACCTTC.